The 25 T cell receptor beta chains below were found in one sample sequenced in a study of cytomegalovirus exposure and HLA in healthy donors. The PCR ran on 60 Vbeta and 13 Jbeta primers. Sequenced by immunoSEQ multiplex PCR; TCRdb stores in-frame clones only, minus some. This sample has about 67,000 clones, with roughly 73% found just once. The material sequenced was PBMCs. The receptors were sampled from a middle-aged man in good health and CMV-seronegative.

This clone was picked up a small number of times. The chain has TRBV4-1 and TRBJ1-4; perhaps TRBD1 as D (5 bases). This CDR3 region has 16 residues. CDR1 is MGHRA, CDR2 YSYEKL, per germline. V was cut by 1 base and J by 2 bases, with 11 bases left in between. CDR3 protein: CASSQGGAPTNEKLFF. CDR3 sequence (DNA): TGCGCCAGCAGCCAAGGGGGCGCTCCGACTAATGAAAAACTGTTTTTT.

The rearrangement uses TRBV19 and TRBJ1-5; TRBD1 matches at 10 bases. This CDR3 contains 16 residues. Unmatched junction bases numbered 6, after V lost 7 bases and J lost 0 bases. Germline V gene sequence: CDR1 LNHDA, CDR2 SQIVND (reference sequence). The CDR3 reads CASIDRGLYSNQPQHF. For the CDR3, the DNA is TGTGCCAGTATTGACAGGGGGCTTTATAGCAATCAGCCCCAGCATTTT.

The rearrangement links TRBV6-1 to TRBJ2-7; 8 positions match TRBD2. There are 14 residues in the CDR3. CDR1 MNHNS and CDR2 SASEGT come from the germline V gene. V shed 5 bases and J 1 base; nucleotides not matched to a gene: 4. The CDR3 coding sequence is TGTGCCAGCAGTAGCGGGAGCGAATCCTACGAGCAGTACTTC. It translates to CASSSGSESYEQYF.

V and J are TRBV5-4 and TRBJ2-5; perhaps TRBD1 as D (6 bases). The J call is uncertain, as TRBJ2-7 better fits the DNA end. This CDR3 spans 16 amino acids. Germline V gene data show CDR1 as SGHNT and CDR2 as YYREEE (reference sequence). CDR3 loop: CASSLGGGVKLYEQYF. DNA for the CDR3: TGTGCCAGCAGCTTGGGTGGGGGCGTAAAACTCTACGAGCAGTACTTC.

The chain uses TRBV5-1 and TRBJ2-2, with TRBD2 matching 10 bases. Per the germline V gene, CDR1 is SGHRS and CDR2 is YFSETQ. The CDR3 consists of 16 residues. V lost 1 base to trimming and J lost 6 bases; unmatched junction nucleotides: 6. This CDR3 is CASSLTPAGGPGELFF. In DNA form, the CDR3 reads TGCGCCAGCAGCTTGACTCCAGCGGGGGGGCCCGGGGAGCTGTTTTTT.

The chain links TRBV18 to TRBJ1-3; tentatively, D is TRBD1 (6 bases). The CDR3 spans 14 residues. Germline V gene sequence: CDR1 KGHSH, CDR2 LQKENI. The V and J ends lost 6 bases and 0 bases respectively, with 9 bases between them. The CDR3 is CASSPDSSGNTIYF. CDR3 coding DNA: TGTGCCAGCTCGCCGGACAGCTCTGGAAACACCATATATTTT.

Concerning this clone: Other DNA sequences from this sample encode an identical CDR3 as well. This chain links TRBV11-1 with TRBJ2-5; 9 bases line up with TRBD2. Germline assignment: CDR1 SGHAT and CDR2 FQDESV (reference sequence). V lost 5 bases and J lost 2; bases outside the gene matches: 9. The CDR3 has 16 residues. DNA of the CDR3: TGTGCCAGCAGCACCCGGCTAGCGGGACATCAAGAGACCCAGTACTTC. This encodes CASSTRLAGHQETQYF. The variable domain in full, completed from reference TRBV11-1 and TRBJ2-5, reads EAEVAQSPRYKITEKSQAVAFWCDPISGHATLYWYRQILGQGPELLVQFQDESVVDDSQLPKDRFSAERLKGVDSTLKIQPAELGDSAMYLCASSTRLAGHQETQYFGPGTRLLVL.

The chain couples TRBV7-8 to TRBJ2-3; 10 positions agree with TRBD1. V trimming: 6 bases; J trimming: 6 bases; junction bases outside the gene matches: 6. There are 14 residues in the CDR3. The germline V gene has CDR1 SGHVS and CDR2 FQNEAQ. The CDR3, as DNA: TGTGCCAGCAGTACCGACAGGGGGCCCGATACGCAGTATTTT. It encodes CASSTDRGPDTQYF.

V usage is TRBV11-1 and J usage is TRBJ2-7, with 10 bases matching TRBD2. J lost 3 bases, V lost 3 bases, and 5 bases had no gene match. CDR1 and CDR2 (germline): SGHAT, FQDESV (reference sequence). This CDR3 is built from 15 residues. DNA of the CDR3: TGTGCCAGCAGCTTCACTAGCGGGGTAATCTACGAGCAGTACTTC. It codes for CASSFTSGVIYEQYF.

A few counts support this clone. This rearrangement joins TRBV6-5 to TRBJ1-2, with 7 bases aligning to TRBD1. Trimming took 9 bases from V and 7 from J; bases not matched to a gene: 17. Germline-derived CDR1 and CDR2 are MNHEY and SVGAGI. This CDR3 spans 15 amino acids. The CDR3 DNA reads TGTGCCAGTCGAAAGGGGGCCAATTCGGGCCTTGGCTACACCTTC. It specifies CASRKGANSGLGYTF.

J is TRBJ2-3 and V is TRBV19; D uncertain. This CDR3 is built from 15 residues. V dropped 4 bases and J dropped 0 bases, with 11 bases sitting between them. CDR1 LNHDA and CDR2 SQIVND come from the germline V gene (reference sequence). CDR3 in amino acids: CASSNRPLSTDTQYF. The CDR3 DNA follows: TGTGCCAGTAGTAACAGACCCTTGAGCACAGATACGCAGTATTTT.

In nucleotides, the CDR3 is TGTGCCAGTAGCACCGGGACTACAAACACCGGGGAGCTGTTTTTT. This gives the protein CASSTGTTNTGELFF. V is TRBV19 and J is TRBJ2-2, with 7 bases that match TRBD2. The CDR3 totals 15 residues. Germline values: CDR1 LNHDA, CDR2 SQIVND (reference sequence). The junction had 6 bases not matched to a gene; V was cut back by 6 bases and J by 2 bases. Drawing the rest from reference TRBV19 and TRBJ2-2, the complete variable domain is DGGITQSPKYLFRKEGQNVTLSCEQNLNHDAMYWYRQDPGQGLRLIYYSQIVNDFQKGDIAEGYSVSREKKESFPLTVTSAQKNPTAFYLCASSTGTTNTGELFFGEGSRLTVL.

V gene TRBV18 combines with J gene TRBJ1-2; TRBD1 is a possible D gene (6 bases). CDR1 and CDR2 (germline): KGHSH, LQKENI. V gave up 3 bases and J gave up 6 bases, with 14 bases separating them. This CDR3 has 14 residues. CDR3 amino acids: CASSPYRALDGYTF. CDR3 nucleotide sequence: TGTGCCAGCTCACCTTACAGGGCTTTAGATGGCTACACCTTC. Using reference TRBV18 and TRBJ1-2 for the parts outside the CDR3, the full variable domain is NAGVMQNPRHLVRRRGQEARLRCSPMKGHSHVYWYRQLPEEGLKFMVYLQKENIIDESGMPKERFSAEFPKEGPSILRIQQVVRGDSAAYFCASSPYRALDGYTFGSGTRLTVV.

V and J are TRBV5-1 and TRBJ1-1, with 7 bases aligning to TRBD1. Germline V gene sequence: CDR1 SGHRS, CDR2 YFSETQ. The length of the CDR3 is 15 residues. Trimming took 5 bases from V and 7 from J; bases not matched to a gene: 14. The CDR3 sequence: CASSEDRPGPYEAFF. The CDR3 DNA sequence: TGCGCCAGCAGTGAGGACAGGCCGGGCCCATATGAAGCTTTCTTT.

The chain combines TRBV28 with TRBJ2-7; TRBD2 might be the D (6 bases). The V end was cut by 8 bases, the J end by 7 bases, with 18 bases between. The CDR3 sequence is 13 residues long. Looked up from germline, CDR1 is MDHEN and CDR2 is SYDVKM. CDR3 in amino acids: CASLRVPGLEQYF. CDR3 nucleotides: TGTGCCAGCCTCCGGGTACCGGGACTGGAGCAGTACTTC.

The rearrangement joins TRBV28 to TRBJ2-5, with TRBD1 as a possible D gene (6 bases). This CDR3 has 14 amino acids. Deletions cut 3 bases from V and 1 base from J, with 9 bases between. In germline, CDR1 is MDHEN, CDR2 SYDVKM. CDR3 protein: CASSFDRSQETQYF. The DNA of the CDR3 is TGTGCCAGCAGTTTTGACAGGAGCCAAGAGACCCAGTACTTC. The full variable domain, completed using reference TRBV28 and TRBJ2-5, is DVKVTQSSRYLVKRTGEKVFLECVQDMDHENMFWYRQDPGLGLRLIYFSYDVKMKEKGDIPEGYSVSREKKERFSLILESASTNQTSMYLCASSFDRSQETQYFGPGTRLLVL.

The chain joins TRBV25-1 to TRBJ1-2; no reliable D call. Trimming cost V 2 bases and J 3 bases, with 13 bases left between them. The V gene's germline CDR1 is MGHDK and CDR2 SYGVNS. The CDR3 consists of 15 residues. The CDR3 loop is CASSEPGSPHYGYTF. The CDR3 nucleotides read TGTGCCAGCAGTGAACCGGGATCGCCCCACTATGGCTACACCTTC.

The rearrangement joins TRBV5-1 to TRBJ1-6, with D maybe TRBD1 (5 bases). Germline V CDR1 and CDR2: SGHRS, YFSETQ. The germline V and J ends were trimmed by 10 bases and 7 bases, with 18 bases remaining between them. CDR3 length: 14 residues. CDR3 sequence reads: CASMAGEGNSPLHF. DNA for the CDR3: TGCGCCTCGATGGCCGGGGAGGGGAATTCACCCCTCCACTTT.

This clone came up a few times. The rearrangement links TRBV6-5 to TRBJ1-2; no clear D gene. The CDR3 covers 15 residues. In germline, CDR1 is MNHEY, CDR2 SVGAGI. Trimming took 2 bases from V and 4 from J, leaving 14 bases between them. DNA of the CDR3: TGTGCCAGCAGTTACCGGAGTCGGGGAGGCTATGGCTACACCTTC. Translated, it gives CASSYRSRGGYGYTF.

As DNA, the CDR3 is TGCGCCAGCAGCAAGACAGAGGTTGGAAACGACGAGCAGTACTTC. The encoded protein is CASSKTEVGNDEQYF. The chain joins TRBV4-1 to TRBJ2-7; weak D call: TRBD1 (5 bases). Between the trimmed V and J ends, which lost 5 bases and 5 bases, there was a span of 19 bases. CDR1 is MGHRA, CDR2 YSYEKL, per germline. The CDR3 totals 15 residues.

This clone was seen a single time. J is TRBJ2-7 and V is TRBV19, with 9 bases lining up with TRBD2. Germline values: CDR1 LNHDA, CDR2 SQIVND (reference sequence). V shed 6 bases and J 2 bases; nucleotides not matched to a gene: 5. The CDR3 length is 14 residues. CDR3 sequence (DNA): TGTGCCAGTAGCTCATCTAGCGGGGCCTACGAGCAGTACTTC. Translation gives CASSSSSGAYEQYF.

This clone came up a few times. The DNA for the CDR3 is TGTGCCAGCAGCTGGGACAGGGTAAATGGGGAGCTGTTTTTT. It specifies CASSWDRVNGELFF. The chain couples TRBV5-5 to TRBJ2-2, with 9 bases fitting TRBD1. The J segment lost 8 bases and the V segment lost 3 bases, leaving 5 bases of the junction unmatched. The CDR3 loop spans 14 amino acids. In germline, CDR1 is SGHKS, CDR2 YYEKEE (reference sequence).

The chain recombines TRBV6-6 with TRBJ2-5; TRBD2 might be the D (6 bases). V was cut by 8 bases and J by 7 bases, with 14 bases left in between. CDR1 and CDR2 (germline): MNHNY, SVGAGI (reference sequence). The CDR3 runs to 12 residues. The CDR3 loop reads CASGAGRGTQYF. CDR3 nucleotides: TGTGCCAGCGGGGCAGGGCGGGGGACCCAGTACTTC.

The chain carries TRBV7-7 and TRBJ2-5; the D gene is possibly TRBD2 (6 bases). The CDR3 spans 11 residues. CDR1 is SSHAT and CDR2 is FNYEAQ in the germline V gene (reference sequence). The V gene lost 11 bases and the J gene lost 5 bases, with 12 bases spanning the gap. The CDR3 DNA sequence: TGTGCCGTGCGGAGCGGGGAGACCCAGTACTTC. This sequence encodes CAVRSGETQYF. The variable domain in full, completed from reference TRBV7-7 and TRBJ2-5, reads GAGVSQSPRYKVTKRGQDVTLRCDPISSHATLYWYQQALGQGPEFLTYFNYEAQPDKSGLPSDRFSAERPEGSISTLTIQRTEQRDSAMYRCAVRSGETQYFGPGTRLLVL.

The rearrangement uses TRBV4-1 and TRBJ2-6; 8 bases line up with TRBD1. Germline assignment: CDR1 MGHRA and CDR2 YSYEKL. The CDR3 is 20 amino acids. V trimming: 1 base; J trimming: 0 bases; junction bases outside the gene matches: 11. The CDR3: CASSQGPQGASLSGANVLTF. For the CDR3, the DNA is TGCGCCAGCAGCCAAGGGCCCCAGGGGGCAAGCCTCTCTGGGGCCAACGTCCTGACTTTC.